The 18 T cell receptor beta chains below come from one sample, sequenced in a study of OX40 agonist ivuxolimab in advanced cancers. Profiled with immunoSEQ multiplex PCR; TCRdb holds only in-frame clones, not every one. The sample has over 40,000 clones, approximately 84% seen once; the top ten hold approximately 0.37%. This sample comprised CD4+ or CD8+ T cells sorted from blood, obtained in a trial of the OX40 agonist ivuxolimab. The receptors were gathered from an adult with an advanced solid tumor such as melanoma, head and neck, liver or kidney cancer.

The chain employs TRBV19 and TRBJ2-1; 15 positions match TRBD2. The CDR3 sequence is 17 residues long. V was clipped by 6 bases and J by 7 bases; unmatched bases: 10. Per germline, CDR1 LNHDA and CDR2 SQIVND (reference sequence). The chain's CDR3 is CASSGTSGGSMRNEQFF. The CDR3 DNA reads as TGTGCCAGTAGCGGGACTAGCGGGGGGTCGATGAGGAATGAGCAGTTCTTC.

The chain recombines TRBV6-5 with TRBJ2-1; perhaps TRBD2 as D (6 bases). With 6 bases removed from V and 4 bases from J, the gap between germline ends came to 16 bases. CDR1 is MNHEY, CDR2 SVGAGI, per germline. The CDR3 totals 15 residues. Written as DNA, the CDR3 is TGTGCCAGCAGGCTGTCGGGACTCTTGTACAATGAGCAGTTCTTC. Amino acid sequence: CASRLSGLLYNEQFF.

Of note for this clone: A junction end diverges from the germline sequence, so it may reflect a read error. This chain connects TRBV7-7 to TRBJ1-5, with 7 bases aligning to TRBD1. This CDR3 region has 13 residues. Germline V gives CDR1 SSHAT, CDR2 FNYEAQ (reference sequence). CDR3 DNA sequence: TGTGCTAGCAGCCCCGGGACAGACCAGCCCCAGCATTTT. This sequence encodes CASSPGTDQPQHF.

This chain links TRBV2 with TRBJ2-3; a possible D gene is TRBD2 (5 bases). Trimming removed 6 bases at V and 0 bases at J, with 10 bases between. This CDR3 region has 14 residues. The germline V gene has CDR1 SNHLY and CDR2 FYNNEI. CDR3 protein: CASSADSSTDTQYF. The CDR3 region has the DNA TGTGCCAGCAGCGCGGACTCAAGCACAGATACGCAGTATTTT.

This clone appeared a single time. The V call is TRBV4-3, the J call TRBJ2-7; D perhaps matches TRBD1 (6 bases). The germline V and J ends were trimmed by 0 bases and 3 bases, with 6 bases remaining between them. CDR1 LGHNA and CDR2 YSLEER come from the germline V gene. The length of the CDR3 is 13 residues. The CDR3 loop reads CASSQDRGYEQYF. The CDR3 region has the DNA TGCGCCAGCAGCCAAGACAGGGGCTACGAGCAGTACTTC.

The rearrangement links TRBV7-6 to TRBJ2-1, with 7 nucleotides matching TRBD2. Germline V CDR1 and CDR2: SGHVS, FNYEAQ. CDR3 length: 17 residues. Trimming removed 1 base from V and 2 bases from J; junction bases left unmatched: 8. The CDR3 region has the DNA TGTGCCAGCAGCTTAGAATCGAGCGGGGCGGCCTACAATGAGCAGTTCTTC. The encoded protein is CASSLESSGAAYNEQFF.

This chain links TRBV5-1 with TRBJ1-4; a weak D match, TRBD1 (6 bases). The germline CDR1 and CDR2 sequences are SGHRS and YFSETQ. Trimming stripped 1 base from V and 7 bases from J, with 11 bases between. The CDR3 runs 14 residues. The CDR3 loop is CASSLRGEAEKLFF. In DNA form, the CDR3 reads TGCGCCAGCAGCTTGAGGGGGGAGGCTGAAAAACTGTTTTTT.

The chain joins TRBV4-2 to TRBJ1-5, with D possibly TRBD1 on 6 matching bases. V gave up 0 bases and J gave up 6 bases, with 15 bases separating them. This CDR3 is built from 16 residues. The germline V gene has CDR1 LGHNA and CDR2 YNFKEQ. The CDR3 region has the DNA TGTGCCAGCAGCCAAGATCCCGGGGGGCAAGGTCAGCCCCAGCATTTT. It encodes CASSQDPGGQGQPQHF.

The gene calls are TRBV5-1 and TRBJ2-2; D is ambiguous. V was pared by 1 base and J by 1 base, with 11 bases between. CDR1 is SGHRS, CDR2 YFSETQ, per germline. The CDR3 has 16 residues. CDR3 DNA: TGCGCCAGCAGCTTGTTTAAATCGGGGAACACCGGGGAGCTGTTTTTT. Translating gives CASSLFKSGNTGELFF.

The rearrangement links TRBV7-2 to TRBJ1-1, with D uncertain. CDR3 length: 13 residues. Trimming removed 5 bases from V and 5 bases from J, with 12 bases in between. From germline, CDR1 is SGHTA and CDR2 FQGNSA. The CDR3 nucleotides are TGTGCCAGCAGCCTCCACGGGCAGACTGAAGCTTTCTTT. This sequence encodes CASSLHGQTEAFF.

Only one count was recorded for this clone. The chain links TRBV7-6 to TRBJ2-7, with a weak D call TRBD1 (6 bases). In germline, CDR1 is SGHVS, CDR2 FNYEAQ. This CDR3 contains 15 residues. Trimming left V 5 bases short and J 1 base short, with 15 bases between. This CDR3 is CASSHAYGQSYEQYF. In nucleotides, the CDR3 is TGTGCCAGCAGCCACGCGTACGGACAGTCCTACGAGCAGTACTTC.

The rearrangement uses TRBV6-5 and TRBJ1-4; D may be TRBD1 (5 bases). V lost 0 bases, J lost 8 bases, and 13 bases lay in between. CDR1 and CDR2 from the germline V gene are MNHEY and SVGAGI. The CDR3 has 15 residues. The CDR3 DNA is TGTGCCAGCAGTTACTCGTCGGGGGACCAAGAAAAACTGTTTTTT. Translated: CASSYSSGDQEKLFF.

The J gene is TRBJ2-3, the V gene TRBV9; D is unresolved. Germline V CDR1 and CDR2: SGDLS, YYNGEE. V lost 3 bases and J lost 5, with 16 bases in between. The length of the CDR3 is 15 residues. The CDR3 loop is CASSAPHGAQDTQYF. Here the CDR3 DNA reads TGTGCCAGCAGCGCCCCTCACGGAGCCCAAGATACGCAGTATTTT.

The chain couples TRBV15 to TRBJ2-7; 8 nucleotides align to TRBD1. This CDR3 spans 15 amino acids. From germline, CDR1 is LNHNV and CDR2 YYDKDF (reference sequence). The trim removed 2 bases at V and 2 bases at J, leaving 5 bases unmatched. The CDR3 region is CATSRLQGGAYEQYF. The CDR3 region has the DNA TGTGCCACCAGCAGATTACAGGGGGGCGCCTACGAGCAGTACTTC.

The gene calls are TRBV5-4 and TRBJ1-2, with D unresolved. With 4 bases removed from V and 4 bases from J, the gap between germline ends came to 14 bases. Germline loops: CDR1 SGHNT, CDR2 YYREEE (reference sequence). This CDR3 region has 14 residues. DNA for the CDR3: TGTGCCAGCAGCGGCGGAATGCAGGTCTATGGCTACACCTTC. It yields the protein CASSGGMQVYGYTF.

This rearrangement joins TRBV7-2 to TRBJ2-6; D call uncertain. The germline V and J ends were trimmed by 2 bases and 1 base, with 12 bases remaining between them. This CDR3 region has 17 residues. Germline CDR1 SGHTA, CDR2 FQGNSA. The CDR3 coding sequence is TGTGCCAGCAGCTTAAGGTCAAGGGATTCTGGGGCCAACGTCCTGACTTTC. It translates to CASSLRSRDSGANVLTF.

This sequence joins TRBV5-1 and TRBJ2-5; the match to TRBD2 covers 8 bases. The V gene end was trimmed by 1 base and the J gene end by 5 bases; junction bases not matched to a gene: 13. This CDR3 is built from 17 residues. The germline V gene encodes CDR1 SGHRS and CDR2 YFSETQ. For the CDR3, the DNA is TGCGCCAGCAGCTTGTTGGGAACCGGGGGGGGCCAGGAGACCCAGTACTTC. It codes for CASSLLGTGGGQETQYF.

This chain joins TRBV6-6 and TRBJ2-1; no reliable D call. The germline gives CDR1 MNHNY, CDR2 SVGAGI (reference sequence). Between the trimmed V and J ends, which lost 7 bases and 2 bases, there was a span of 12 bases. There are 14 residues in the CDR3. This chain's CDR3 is CASKSSTPYNEQFF. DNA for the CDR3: TGTGCCAGCAAAAGCTCCACCCCCTACAATGAGCAGTTCTTC.